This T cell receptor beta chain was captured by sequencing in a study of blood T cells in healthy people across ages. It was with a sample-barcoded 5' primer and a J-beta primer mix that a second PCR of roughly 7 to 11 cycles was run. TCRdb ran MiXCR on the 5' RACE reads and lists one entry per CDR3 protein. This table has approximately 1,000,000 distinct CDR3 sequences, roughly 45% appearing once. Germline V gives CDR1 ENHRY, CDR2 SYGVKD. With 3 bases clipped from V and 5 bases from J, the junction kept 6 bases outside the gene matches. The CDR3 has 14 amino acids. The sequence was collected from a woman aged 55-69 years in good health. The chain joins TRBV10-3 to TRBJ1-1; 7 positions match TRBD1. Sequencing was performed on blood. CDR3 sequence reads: CAISDMGQRTEAFF. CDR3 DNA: TGTGCCATCAGTGATATGGGACAGCGAACTGAAGCTTTCTTT.